These 29 T cell receptor beta chains came from one sample sequenced in a study of human T cells and chemical hapten exposure. Each CDR3 protein is one row after TCRdb ran MiXCR on the RACE reads. Among 300,000 to 450,000 distinct CDR3 sequences, about 5.1% were seen once, and the ten largest hold around 2.6%. Documented time point: pre-sensitization, week 0. Treatment meaning: therapeutic diphenylcyclopropenone sensitization with weekly scalp DPC. Source: whole blood, taken in connection with sensitization to the hapten diphenylcyclopropenone (DPC). All receptors come from a woman aged 45-65 years with alopecia areata. Some clones in this sample may be carry-over from other donors' samples.

The sample holds many counts of this clonotype. The chain recombines TRBV5-6 with TRBJ2-5, with D possibly TRBD1 on 5 matching bases. CDR1 SGHDT and CDR2 YYEEEE come from the germline V gene. Trimming pared 4 bases from V and 5 bases from J, leaving 12 bases between. The CDR3 runs to 13 residues. The CDR3 here is CASSQLAGETQYF. CDR3 DNA sequence: TGTGCCAGCAGCCAGTTGGCAGGGGAGACCCAGTACTTC. The variable domain in full, with the rest retrieved from reference TRBV5-6 and TRBJ2-5, is DAGVTQSPTHLIKTRGQQVTLRCSPKSGHDTVSWYQQALGQGPQFIFQYYEEEERQRGNFPDRFSGHQFPNYSSELNVNALLLGDSALYLCASSQLAGETQYFGPGTRLLVL.

This clonotype has ten or more counts. The chain has TRBV7-3 and TRBJ2-1; D unresolved. The V gene's germline CDR1 is SGHTA and CDR2 FQGTGA. V dropped 5 bases and J dropped 5 bases, with 22 bases sitting between them. The CDR3 runs 17 residues. As DNA, the CDR3 is TGTGCCAGCAGCCCAAACCCGCCCGGTCTCCACCACAATGAGCAGTTCTTC. It encodes CASSPNPPGLHHNEQFF.

This clonotype turned up a few times. The rearrangement links TRBV2 to TRBJ2-7, with 11 bases lining up with TRBD1. The CDR3 extends over 14 amino acids. Germline lookup yields CDR1 SNHLY and CDR2 FYNNEI. V shed 5 bases, J shed 7 bases, and the junction held 7 bases outside the gene matches. The CDR3 protein is CASSSDRGRREQYF. CDR3 DNA sequence: TGTGCCAGCAGTTCGGACAGGGGGCGCCGGGAGCAGTACTTC. The full variable domain, in which reference TRBV2 and TRBJ2-7 provide the parts outside the CDR3, is EPEVTQTPSHQVTQMGQEVILRCVPISNHLYFYWYRQILGQKVEFLVSFYNNEISEKSEIFDDQFSVERPDGSNFTLKIRSTKLEDSAMYFCASSSDRGRREQYFGPGTRLTVT.

The rearrangement uses TRBV12-5 and TRBJ1-1; D remains ambiguous. V lost 0 bases and J lost 5, with 16 bases in between. The germline gives CDR1 LGHNT, CDR2 FRNRAP. This CDR3 is built from 16 residues. The CDR3 region is CASGLVPMGRETEAFF. The CDR3 nucleotides read TGTGCTAGTGGTTTGGTACCGATGGGCCGAGAGACTGAAGCTTTCTTT.

This clonotype was detected ten times or more. The chain uses TRBV12-3 or TRBV12-4 and TRBJ2-7; D unresolved. Trimming stripped 4 bases from V and 0 bases from J, with 13 bases between. This CDR3 spans 15 amino acids. CDR3 loop: CASSSGPTSSYEQYF. CDR3 bases: TGTGCCAGCAGTTCGGGTCCTACGAGCTCCTACGAGCAGTACTTC.

This clonotype has at least ten counts. V and J are TRBV29-1 and TRBJ1-4; weak D call: TRBD1 (6 bases). The CDR3 is made up of 12 amino acids. Between the trimmed V and J ends, which lost 5 bases and 8 bases, there was a span of 12 bases. Looked up from germline, CDR1 is SQVTM and CDR2 is ANQGSEA. In nucleotides, the CDR3 is TGCAGCGTTACGCAGGGGAGGGAAAAACTGTTTTTT. It yields the protein CSVTQGREKLFF. Full variable domain (rest looked up from reference TRBV29-1 and TRBJ1-4): SAVISQKPSRDICQRGTSLTIQCQVDSQVTMMFWYRQQPGQSLTLIATANQGSEATYESGFVIDKFPISRPNLTFSTLTVSNMSPEDSSIYLCSVTQGREKLFFGSGTQLSVL.

This clonotype occurred many times. The chain employs TRBV12-3 or TRBV12-4 and TRBJ1-1; no clear D gene. Between the trimmed V and J ends, which lost 6 bases and 4 bases, there was a span of 9 bases. The CDR3 is 12 residues long. Written as DNA, the CDR3 is TGTGCCAGCAGCTTCGGCGGCACTGAAGCTTTCTTT. Encoded protein: CASSFGGTEAFF.

A few counts support this clonotype. The chain has TRBV11-2 and TRBJ2-1; 8 nucleotides agree with TRBD2. CDR3 size: 16 residues. Trimming removed 1 base from V and 10 bases from J; junction bases left unmatched: 12. CDR1 is SGHAT, CDR2 FQNNGV, per germline. This CDR3 is CASSLGPAGELGEQFF. The CDR3 DNA sequence: TGTGCCAGCAGCTTAGGCCCAGCGGGAGAATTGGGCGAGCAGTTCTTC. The full variable domain, its missing parts supplied by reference TRBV11-2 and TRBJ2-1, is EAGVAQSPRYKIIEKRQSVAFWCNPISGHATLYWYQQILGQGPKLLIQFQNNGVVDDSQLPKDRFSAERLKGVDSTLKIQPAKLEDSAVYLCASSLGPAGELGEQFFGPGTRLTVL.

The table lists this clonotype with a few counts. This chain links TRBV5-1 with TRBJ1-6, with TRBD1 identical over 10 bases. The ends lost 0 bases at V and 10 bases at J; junction bases unmatched: 7. Germline V gives CDR1 SGHRS, CDR2 YFSETQ. CDR3 length equals 16 residues. The CDR3, as DNA: TGCGCCAGCAGCTTGGGACAGGGGGCCGGAGGATCACCCCTCCACTTT. Its translation: CASSLGQGAGGSPLHF. The complete variable domain, with remaining parts taken from reference TRBV5-1 and TRBJ1-6, reads KAGVTQTPRYLIKTRGQQVTLSCSPISGHRSVSWYQQTPGQGLQFLFEYFSETQRNKGNFPGRFSGRQFSNSRSEMNVSTLELGDSALYLCASSLGQGAGGSPLHFGNGTRLTVT.

In its sample, this clonotype was seen many times. The genes are TRBV25-1 and TRBJ2-3; perhaps TRBD1 as D (5 bases). V lost 6 bases to trimming and J lost 4 bases, with 11 bases between them. The CDR3 spans 13 residues. From germline, CDR1 is MGHDK and CDR2 SYGVNS. Written as DNA, the CDR3 is TGTGCCAGCAGCCCCAGGGATCCAGATACGCAGTATTTT. Translating it yields CASSPRDPDTQYF.

There are a few counts of this clonotype. The chain carries TRBV7-8 and TRBJ2-5, with 7 positions matching TRBD2. The CDR3 runs to 15 residues. The V and J ends lost 5 bases and 2 bases, in that order; junction bases with no gene match: 8. Germline loops: CDR1 SGHVS, CDR2 FQNEAQ. As DNA, the CDR3 is TGTGCCAGCAGCACCCTAGCGGCCCTACAAGAGACCCAGTACTTC. The encoded protein is CASSTLAALQETQYF.

The rearrangement joins TRBV5-6 to TRBJ2-7, with D tentatively TRBD1 (5 bases). Germline V gene data show CDR1 as SGHDT and CDR2 as YYEEEE. Trimming took 7 bases from V and 0 from J, leaving 14 bases between them. The CDR3 has 14 residues. The CDR3 sequence is CASGRPDNSYEQYF. DNA of the CDR3: TGTGCCAGCGGCCGACCGGACAACTCCTACGAGCAGTACTTC.

This clonotype was counted a few times. The chain has TRBV7-2 and TRBJ1-2; 9 nucleotides agree with TRBD1. The CDR3 sequence is 13 residues long. Losses at the gene ends were 5 bases for V and 5 bases for J; bases not matched to a gene: 3. The germline gives CDR1 SGHTA, CDR2 FQGNSA. CDR3 region: CASSTGGFYGYTF. CDR3 nucleotides: TGTGCCAGCAGCACAGGGGGCTTTTATGGCTACACCTTC.

This clonotype came up many times. V and J are TRBV4-1 and TRBJ2-7, with TRBD1 matching over 9 bases. The CDR3 covers 16 residues. Germline trimming cut 0 bases from V and 7 bases from J; bases unmatched to any gene: 10. Germline loops: CDR1 MGHRA, CDR2 YSYEKL. CDR3 amino acids: CASSQEGQGQVDEQYF. The CDR3 nucleotides read TGCGCCAGCAGCCAAGAGGGACAGGGCCAAGTGGATGAGCAGTACTTC.

This clonotype has just a few counts. The chain recombines TRBV5-6 with TRBJ1-5, with D perhaps matching TRBD1 (6 bases). The CDR3 loop spans 17 amino acids. Germline lookup yields CDR1 SGHDT and CDR2 YYEEEE. Trimming shortened V by 3 bases and J by 2 bases, and 18 bases separated the two germline ends. The CDR3 nucleotides are TGTGCCAGCAGCTCAGACTATAACAGGGTCGGCAATCAGCCCCAGCATTTT. Amino acids: CASSSDYNRVGNQPQHF.

The chain carries TRBV13 and TRBJ2-3, with 8 bases identical to TRBD2. Germline lookup yields CDR1 PRHDT and CDR2 FYEKMQ (reference sequence). The CDR3 sequence is 16 residues long. V was pared by 3 bases and J by 4 bases, with 9 bases of the junction left unmatched. The CDR3 bases are TGTGCCAGCAGCTTCGCCACTAGCGGTACTTCAGATACGCAGTATTTT. Amino acids: CASSFATSGTSDTQYF.

The V and J genes are TRBV13 and TRBJ1-2, with TRBD1 matching 12 bases. This CDR3 spans 15 amino acids. V shed 1 base, J shed 6 bases, and the junction held 3 bases outside the gene matches. Germline-derived CDR1 and CDR2 are PRHDT and FYEKMQ (reference sequence). The CDR3 DNA sequence: TGTGCCAGCAGCTTAGAGGGACAGGGGGCGCATGGCTACACCTTC. It yields the protein CASSLEGQGAHGYTF.

Ten or more counts support this clonotype. This chain joins TRBV24-1 and TRBJ2-1; 10 bases fit TRBD2. CDR3 length equals 20 residues. The V gene end was trimmed by 4 bases and the J gene end by 4 bases; junction bases not matched to a gene: 18. Looked up from germline, CDR1 is KGHDR and CDR2 is SFDVKD. The CDR3 sequence: CATSERLLAGWQGPYNEQFF. The CDR3 coding sequence is TGTGCCACCAGTGAAAGGCTACTAGCGGGGTGGCAAGGGCCTTACAATGAGCAGTTCTTC.

This clonotype was found many times. The CDR3 reads CASSFGGDYEQYF. The CDR3 DNA reads as TGTGCCAGCAGCTTTGGAGGGGACTACGAGCAGTACTTC. This chain connects TRBV7-6 to TRBJ2-7, with a tentative D call TRBD2 (6 bases). Germline assignment: CDR1 SGHVS and CDR2 FNYEAQ. Trimming removed 3 bases from V and 3 bases from J, with 9 bases in between. The CDR3 runs to 13 residues.

This clonotype was recorded at least ten times. Because the CDR3 is missing its conserved closing phenylalanine or tryptophan, this is likely a read error. The chain uses TRBV7-9 and TRBJ2-1; D unclear. This CDR3 comprises 12 residues. Germline CDR1 reads SEHNR; CDR2 reads FQNEAQ (reference sequence). V gave up 5 bases and J gave up 4 bases, with 6 bases separating them. DNA of the CDR3: TGTGCCAGCAGCAGGGTATACAATGAGCAGTTCTTA. This sequence encodes CASSRVYNEQFL.

The genes are TRBV7-6 and TRBJ1-2, with TRBD1 matching 9 bases. The CDR3 runs to 18 residues. The J segment lost 3 bases and the V segment lost 5 bases, leaving 16 bases of the junction unmatched. Germline V gene sequence: CDR1 SGHVS, CDR2 FNYEAQ. CDR3 sequence: CASSPRPGQGFLDYGYTF. In nucleotides, the CDR3 is TGTGCCAGCAGCCCCCGGCCGGGACAGGGATTTTTAGACTATGGCTACACCTTC.

This clonotype has ten or more counts. This rearrangement joins TRBV5-1 to TRBJ1-1, with 8 bases matching TRBD1. J lost 4 bases, V lost 3 bases, and 8 bases had no gene match. The CDR3 contains 15 residues. Germline V gene sequence: CDR1 SGHRS, CDR2 YFSETQ. This chain's CDR3 is CASSSDPGGFTEAFF. The CDR3 DNA reads as TGCGCCAGCAGCTCCGACCCAGGGGGCTTCACTGAAGCTTTCTTT.

There are many counts of this clonotype. J is TRBJ2-2 and V is TRBV6-5; TRBD2 matches 7 bases. Losses at the gene ends were 6 bases for V and 7 bases for J; bases not matched to a gene: 8. Germline CDR1 MNHEY, CDR2 SVGAGI. The CDR3 has 14 residues. In DNA, the CDR3 is TGTGCCAGCAGAAAGGGAGGGCCTAACGGGGAGCTGTTTTTT. Translating gives CASRKGGPNGELFF.

This clonotype appeared many times. The chain recombines TRBV20-1 with TRBJ2-4; TRBD2 matches 10 bases. CDR1 DFQATT and CDR2 SNEGSKA come from the germline V gene (reference sequence). The CDR3 sequence is 16 residues long. The CDR3 DNA is TGCAGCCCCGCCCCCCTACTAGCGGGAACCAAAAACATTCAGTACTTC. Amino acids: CSPAPLLAGTKNIQYF.

Many counts were recorded for this clonotype. The chain uses TRBV11-2 and TRBJ2-3; possible D gene TRBD2, 6 bases. V lost 5 bases to trimming and J lost 5 bases, with 17 bases between them. The CDR3 consists of 15 residues. Germline V lookup: CDR1 SGHAT, CDR2 FQNNGV. CDR3: CASSLGLTIGDTQYF. The CDR3 DNA follows: TGTGCCAGCAGCCTGGGACTCACCATCGGAGATACGCAGTATTTT. Looking up the rest from reference TRBV11-2 and TRBJ2-3 gives the full variable domain: EAGVAQSPRYKIIEKRQSVAFWCNPISGHATLYWYQQILGQGPKLLIQFQNNGVVDDSQLPKDRFSAERLKGVDSTLKIQPAKLEDSAVYLCASSLGLTIGDTQYFGPGTRLTVL.

This clonotype came up a few times. The chain carries TRBV7-9 and TRBJ1-3, with 9 positions matching TRBD1. The ends lost 5 bases at V and 1 base at J; junction bases unmatched: 3. Germline loops: CDR1 SEHNR, CDR2 FQNEAQ (reference sequence). The CDR3 is 15 amino acids. CDR3 in amino acids: CASSKQGASGNTIYF. The CDR3 DNA is TGTGCCAGCAGCAAACAGGGGGCTTCTGGAAACACCATATATTTT.

This clonotype appeared many times. The J gene is TRBJ2-7, the V gene TRBV6-5; unclear D gene. The V gene lost 6 bases and the J gene lost 7 bases, with 10 bases spanning the gap. Per the germline V gene, CDR1 is MNHEY and CDR2 is SVGAGI. The CDR3 length is 11 residues. The CDR3 DNA reads TGTGCCAGCAGGAGGAACGGGGAGCAGTACTTC. Translated, it gives CASRRNGEQYF.

There are many counts of this clonotype. The chain joins TRBV20-1 to TRBJ2-1; 9 bases are a match to TRBD2. The CDR3 spans 15 residues. The trim removed 5 bases at V and 7 bases at J, leaving 12 bases unmatched. Germline V gene lookup returns CDR1 DFQATT and CDR2 SNEGSKA (reference sequence). The CDR3 loop reads CSALRVAGGPNEQFF. CDR3 DNA: TGCAGTGCTCTACGAGTCGCGGGAGGGCCTAATGAGCAGTTCTTC.

At least ten counts were recorded for this clonotype. The V call is TRBV29-1, the J call TRBJ2-1; D may correspond to TRBD1 or TRBD2 (5 bases each). The V gene's germline CDR1 is SQVTM and CDR2 ANQGSEA. Trimming shortened V by 3 bases and J by 6 bases, and 9 bases separated the two germline ends. This CDR3 is 12 amino acids long. This CDR3 reads CSVDQGPNEQFF. For the CDR3, the DNA is TGCAGCGTTGATCAGGGACCCAATGAGCAGTTCTTC.